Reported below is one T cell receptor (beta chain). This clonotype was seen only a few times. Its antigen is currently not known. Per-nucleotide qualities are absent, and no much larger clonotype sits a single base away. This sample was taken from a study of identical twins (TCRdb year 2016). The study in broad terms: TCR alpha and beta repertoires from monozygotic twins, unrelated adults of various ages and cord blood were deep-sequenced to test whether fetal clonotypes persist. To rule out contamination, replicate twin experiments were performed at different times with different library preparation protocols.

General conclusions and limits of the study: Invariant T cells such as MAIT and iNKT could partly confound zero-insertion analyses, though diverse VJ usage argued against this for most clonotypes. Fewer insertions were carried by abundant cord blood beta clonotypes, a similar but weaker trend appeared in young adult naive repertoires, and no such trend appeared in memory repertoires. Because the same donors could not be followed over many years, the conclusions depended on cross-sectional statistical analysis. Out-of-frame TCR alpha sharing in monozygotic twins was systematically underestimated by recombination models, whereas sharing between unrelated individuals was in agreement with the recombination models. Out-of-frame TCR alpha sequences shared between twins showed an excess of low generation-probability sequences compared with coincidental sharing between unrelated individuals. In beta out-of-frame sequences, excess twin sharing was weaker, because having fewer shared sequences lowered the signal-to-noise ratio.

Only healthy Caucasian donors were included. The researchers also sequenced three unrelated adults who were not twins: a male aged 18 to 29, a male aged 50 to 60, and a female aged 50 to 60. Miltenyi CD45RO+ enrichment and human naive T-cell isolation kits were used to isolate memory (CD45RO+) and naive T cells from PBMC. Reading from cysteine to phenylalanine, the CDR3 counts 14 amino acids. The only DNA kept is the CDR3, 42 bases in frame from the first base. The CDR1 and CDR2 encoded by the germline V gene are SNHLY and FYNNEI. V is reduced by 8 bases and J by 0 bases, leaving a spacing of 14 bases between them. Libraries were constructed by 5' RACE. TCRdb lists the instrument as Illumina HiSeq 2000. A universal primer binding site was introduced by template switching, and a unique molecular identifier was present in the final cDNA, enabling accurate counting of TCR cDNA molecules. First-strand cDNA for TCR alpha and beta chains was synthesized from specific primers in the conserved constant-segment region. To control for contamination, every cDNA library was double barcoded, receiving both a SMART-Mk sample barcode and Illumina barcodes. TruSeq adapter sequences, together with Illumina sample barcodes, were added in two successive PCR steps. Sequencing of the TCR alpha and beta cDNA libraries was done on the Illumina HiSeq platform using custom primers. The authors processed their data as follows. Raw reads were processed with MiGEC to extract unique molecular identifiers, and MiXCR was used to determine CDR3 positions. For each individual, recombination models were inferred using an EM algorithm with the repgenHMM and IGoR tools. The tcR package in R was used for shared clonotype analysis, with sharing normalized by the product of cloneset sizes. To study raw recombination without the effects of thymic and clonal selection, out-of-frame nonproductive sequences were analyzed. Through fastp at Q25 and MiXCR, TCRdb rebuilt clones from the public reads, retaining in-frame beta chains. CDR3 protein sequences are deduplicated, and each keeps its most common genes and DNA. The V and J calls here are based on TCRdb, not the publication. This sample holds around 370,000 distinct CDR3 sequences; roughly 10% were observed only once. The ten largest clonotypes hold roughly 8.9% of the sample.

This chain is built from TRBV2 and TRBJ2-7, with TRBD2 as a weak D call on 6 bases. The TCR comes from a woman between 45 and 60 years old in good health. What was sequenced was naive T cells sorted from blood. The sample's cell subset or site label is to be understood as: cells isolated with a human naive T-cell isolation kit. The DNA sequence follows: TGTGCCAGCGAGGGCGGGGTAAGCTCCTACGAGCAGTACTTC. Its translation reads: CASEGGVSSYEQYF. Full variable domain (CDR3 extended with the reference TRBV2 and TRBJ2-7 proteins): EPEVTQTPSHQVTQMGQEVILRCVPISNHLYFYWYRQILGQKVEFLVSFYNNEISEKSEIFDDQFSVERPDGSNFTLKIRSTKLEDSAMYFCASEGGVSSYEQYFGPGTRLTVT.